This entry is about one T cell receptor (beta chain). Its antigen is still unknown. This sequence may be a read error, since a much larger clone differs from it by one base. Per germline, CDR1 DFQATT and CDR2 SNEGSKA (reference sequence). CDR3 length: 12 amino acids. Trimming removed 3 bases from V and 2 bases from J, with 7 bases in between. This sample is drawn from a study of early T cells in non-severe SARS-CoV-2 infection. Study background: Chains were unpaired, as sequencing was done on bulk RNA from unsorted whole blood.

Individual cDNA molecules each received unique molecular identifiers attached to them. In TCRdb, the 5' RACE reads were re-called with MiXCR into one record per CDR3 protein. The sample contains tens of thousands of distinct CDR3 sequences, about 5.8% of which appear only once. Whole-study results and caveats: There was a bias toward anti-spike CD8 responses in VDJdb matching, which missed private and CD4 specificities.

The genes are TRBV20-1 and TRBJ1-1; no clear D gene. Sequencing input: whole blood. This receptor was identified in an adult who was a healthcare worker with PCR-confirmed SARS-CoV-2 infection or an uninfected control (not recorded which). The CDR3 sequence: CSARRENTEAFF. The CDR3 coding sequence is TGCAGTGCTAGGAGGGAAAACACTGAAGCTTTCTTT.